This T cell receptor beta chain was captured by sequencing in a study of T cell repertoires in ileal Crohn's disease. Study in general: Median disease duration was 7.9 years; 30% to 35% smoked at surgery. Findings of the study overall: Compared with CD4 T cells, sorted CD8 cells carried more expanded clones.

Worth noting for this clone: Its antigen is not identified.

Approximately 550 nanograms of biopsy DNA per sample underwent TCRB immunosequencing. Here immunoSEQ multiplex PCR was the method, and the copy in TCRdb shows in-frame clones only, minus some. The table has several thousand clones, over 80% seen once. The CDR3 has 14 residues. The ends were cut back, 1 base at V and 3 bases at J, with 7 bases in the middle. The germline V gene has CDR1 SGHTA and CDR2 FQGNSA. Sample: ileal tissue. The receptor comes from an adult with Crohn's disease. This sequence joins TRBV7-2 and TRBJ1-5; D is unresolved. The DNA for the CDR3 is TGTGCCAGCAGCTTAGAGCCCCTCAATCAGCCCCAGCATTTT. Encoded protein: CASSLEPLNQPQHF.